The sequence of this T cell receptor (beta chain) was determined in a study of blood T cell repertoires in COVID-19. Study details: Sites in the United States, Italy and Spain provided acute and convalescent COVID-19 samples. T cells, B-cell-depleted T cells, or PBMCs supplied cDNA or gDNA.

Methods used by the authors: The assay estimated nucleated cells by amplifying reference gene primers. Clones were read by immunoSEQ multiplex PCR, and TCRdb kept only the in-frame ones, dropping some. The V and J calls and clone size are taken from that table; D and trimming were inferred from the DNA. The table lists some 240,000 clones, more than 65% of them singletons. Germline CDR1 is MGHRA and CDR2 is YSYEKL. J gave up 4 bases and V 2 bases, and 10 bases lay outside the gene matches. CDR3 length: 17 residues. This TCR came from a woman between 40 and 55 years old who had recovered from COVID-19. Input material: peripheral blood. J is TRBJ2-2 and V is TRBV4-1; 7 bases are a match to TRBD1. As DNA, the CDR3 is TGCGCCAGCAGCCAACTCTTCATACAGGGGTCCACCGGGGAGCTGTTTTTT. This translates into CASSQLFIQGSTGELFF.